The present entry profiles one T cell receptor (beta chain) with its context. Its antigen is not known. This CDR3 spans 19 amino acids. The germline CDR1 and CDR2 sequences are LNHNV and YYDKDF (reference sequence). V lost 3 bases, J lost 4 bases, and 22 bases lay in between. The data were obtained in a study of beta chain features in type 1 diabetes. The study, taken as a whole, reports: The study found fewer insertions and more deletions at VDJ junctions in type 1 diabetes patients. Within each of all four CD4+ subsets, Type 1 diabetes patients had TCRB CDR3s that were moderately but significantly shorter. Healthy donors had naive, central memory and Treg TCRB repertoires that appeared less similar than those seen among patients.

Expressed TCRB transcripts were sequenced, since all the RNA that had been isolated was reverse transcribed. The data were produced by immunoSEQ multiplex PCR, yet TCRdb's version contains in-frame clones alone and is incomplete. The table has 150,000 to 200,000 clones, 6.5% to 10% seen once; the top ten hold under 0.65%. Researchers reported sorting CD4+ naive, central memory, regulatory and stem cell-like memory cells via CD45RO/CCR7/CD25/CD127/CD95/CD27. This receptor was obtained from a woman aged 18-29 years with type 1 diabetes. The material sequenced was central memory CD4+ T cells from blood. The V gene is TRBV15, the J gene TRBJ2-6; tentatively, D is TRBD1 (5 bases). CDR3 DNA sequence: TGTGCCACCAGCAGCCTTGGACAAGGGTTCATCGGCGGGGCCAACGTCCTGACTTTC. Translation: CATSSLGQGFIGGANVLTF.